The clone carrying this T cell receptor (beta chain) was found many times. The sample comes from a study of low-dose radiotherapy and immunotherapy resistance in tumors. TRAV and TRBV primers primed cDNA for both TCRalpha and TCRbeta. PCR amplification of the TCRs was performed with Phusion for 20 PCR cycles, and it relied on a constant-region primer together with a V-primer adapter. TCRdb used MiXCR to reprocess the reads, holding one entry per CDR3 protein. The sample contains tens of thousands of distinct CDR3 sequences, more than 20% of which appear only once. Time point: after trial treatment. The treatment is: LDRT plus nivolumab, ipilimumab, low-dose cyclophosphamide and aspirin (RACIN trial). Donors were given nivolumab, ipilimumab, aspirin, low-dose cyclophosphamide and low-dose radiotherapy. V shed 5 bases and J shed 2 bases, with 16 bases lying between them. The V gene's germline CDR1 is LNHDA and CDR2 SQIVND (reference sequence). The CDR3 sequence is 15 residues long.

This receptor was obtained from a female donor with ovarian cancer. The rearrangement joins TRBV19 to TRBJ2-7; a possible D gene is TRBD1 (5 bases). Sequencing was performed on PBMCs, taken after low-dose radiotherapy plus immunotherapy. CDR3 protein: CASSAYRNLAYEQYF. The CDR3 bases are TGTGCCAGTAGTGCCTACAGGAATCTGGCCTACGAGCAGTACTTC.